This TCR beta chain comes out of a study of blood T cell repertoires in COVID-19. Study information: Some COVID-19 samples were acute and others convalescent; all came from the United States, Italy and Spain. PBMCs, B-cell-depleted T cells, or T cells provided the cDNA or gDNA that made up the material.

Germline V lookup: CDR1 MGHRA, CDR2 YSYEKL. The length of the CDR3 is 15 residues. The V gene end was trimmed by 0 bases and the J gene end by 5 bases; junction bases not matched to a gene: 3. In the original workflow: Amplification of reference gene primers was used by the study to estimate nucleated cell counts. TCRdb's table, derived via immunoSEQ multiplex PCR, lists solely in-frame clones and lacks some. The V and J calls and the clone size are those of that table, but D and trimming were determined from the DNA. Of about 100,000 clones in the sample, roughly 84% were seen once. Input material: peripheral blood. The origin of this receptor is a human donor in a cohort sampled during active COVID-19. The rearrangement uses TRBV4-1 and TRBJ2-5; 10 positions match TRBD2. The CDR3 sequence: CASSQEAAGGETQYF. The CDR3 nucleotides read TGCGCCAGCAGCCAAGAAGCAGCGGGGGGGGAGACCCAGTACTTC.